This T cell receptor (beta chain) was found in a study of immune cell composition in non-small cell lung cancer. Remarks on this clone: Its specificity is unknown. Compared with germline, one end of the junction differs, possibly owing to a read error.

The CDR3 sequence is 13 residues long. Findings of the study overall: Overall clonality, unlike maximal tumour-associated clone frequency, did not predict TIL reactivity.

The protocol was immunoSEQ multiplex PCR, while the TCRdb copy is restricted to in-frame clones and leaves out a portion. The table includes some 13,000 clones, about 70% detected once. The clonotype originates from a human donor with non-small cell lung cancer. Sequencing input: lung tumor tissue. The chain links TRBV5-3 to TRBJ2-7; D gene ambiguous. TRBV5-3 is labeled an ORF, and its function is uncertain. The CDR3 DNA follows: TGTGCCAGCAGCTTAAGTGATTCAGGAGAGCAGTACTTC. Translating gives CASSLSDSGEQYF.